This T cell receptor beta chain appears in the sequencing data of a study of blood T cell repertoires in COVID-19. V was pared by 4 bases and J by 2 bases, with 8 bases of the junction left unmatched. The CDR3 consists of 15 residues. Germline lookup yields CDR1 SGHRS and CDR2 YFSETQ. TCRdb's table, derived via immunoSEQ multiplex PCR, lists solely in-frame clones and lacks some. Of approximately 80,000 clones listed, 82% are singletons. The source material was peripheral blood. The receptor's source is a man aged 60-69 years with acute or convalescent COVID-19. The chain carries TRBV5-1 and TRBJ2-5, with TRBD1 matching 7 bases. CDR3 nucleotide sequence: TGCGCCAGCAGCCCTATTGGACAGGCACAAGAGACCCAGTACTTC. As protein: CASSPIGQAQETQYF.